Below, one TCR beta chain is given with its context. Patients were excluded for uncontrolled infection, other autoimmune disease, pregnancy or lactation. The data belong to a study of T cells in Graves' hyperthyroidism and ophthalmopathy. Overall study context: Blood from the periphery was taken at initial diagnosis, before any treatment.

What was amplified from RNA transcripts were TCR beta CDR3 regions. TCR CDR3 underwent first-round RT-PCR with the HTBI primer set. Using its own MiXCR run on the multiplex PCR reads, TCRdb lists one record per CDR3 protein. The sample has 500,000 to 700,000 distinct CDR3 sequences; approximately 16% are singletons. Germline CDR1 reads MNHNS; CDR2 reads SASEGT. The CDR3 consists of 15 residues. V gave up 6 bases and J gave up 1 base, with 13 bases separating them. This TCR derives from a woman younger than 30 with Graves' hyperthyroidism. This rearrangement joins TRBV6-1 to TRBJ2-4; D not certain. Sequenced sample: blood. In nucleotides, the CDR3 is TGTGCCAGCAGACGCACCGCCGGGGCCAAAAACATTCAGTACTTC. This gives the protein CASRRTAGAKNIQYF.